The 20 T cell receptor beta chains presented below share a single source sample, sequenced in a study of shared clonotypes between healthy human individuals. Clones were sequenced by immunoSEQ multiplex PCR, and TCRdb holds only the in-frame ones, with some missing. The sample holds 950,000 to 1,100,000 clones, 70% to 80% seen once. The sequencing sample was made of memory CD4+ T cells sorted from blood. Subset indicated: CD45RA-negative fraction. The receptors were sampled from a young man in good health.

The V and J genes are TRBV9 and TRBJ2-4; 8 nucleotides align to TRBD1. Germline CDR1 is SGDLS and CDR2 is YYNGEE. The trim removed 3 bases at V and 1 base at J, leaving 9 bases unmatched. The CDR3 is 17 amino acids. CDR3 sequence: CASSAWDRPSAKNIQYF. The CDR3, as DNA: TGTGCCAGCAGCGCATGGGACAGGCCATCGGCCAAAAACATTCAGTACTTC.

The V gene is TRBV7-8, the J gene TRBJ1-1; no clear D. CDR1 and CDR2 (germline): SGHVS, FQNEAQ. This CDR3 has 14 amino acids. V lost 4 bases and J 3 bases, leaving 12 bases between the germline ends. CDR3 in amino acids: CASSSFGPHTEAFF. The CDR3 nucleotides read TGTGCCAGCAGCTCGTTCGGGCCTCACACTGAAGCTTTCTTT.

The V and J genes are TRBV28 and TRBJ2-7, with 7 bases aligning to TRBD2. The V gene's germline CDR1 is MDHEN and CDR2 SYDVKM. Germline trimming cut 6 bases from V and 0 bases from J; bases unmatched to any gene: 11. The length of the CDR3 is 16 residues. Here the CDR3 reads CASSRPGAGHSYEQYF. The CDR3, as DNA: TGTGCCAGCAGCCGTCCCGGAGCGGGGCACTCCTACGAGCAGTACTTC.

The chain combines TRBV6-5 with TRBJ1-6, with 9 bases identical to TRBD1. CDR3 length: 15 amino acids. Per the germline V gene, CDR1 is MNHEY and CDR2 is SVGAGI. V trimming: 6 bases; J trimming: 8 bases; junction bases outside the gene matches: 8. The CDR3 DNA is TGTGCCAGCAGCCCCTCCGGGACAGGGCATTCACCCCTCCACTTT. Translated, it gives CASSPSGTGHSPLHF.

The gene calls are TRBV19 and TRBJ2-6; D remains ambiguous. The CDR3 length is 12 residues. CDR1 and CDR2 (germline): LNHDA, SQIVND (reference sequence). The V end was cut by 7 bases, the J end by 11 bases, with 12 bases between. The CDR3 protein is CASTTHNDVLTF. Here the CDR3 DNA reads TGTGCCAGTACAACACACAACGACGTCCTGACTTTC.

V and J are TRBV27 and TRBJ1-5; D is possibly TRBD1 (6 bases). In germline, CDR1 is MNHEY, CDR2 SMNVEV (reference sequence). Trimming took 7 bases from V and 11 from J, leaving 9 bases between them. The CDR3 has 10 amino acids. CDR3 loop: CASKTGTQHF. The DNA of the CDR3 is TGTGCCAGCAAAACAGGGACCCAGCATTTT.

J is TRBJ2-7 and V is TRBV27; TRBD1 is a possible D gene (5 bases). This CDR3 has 13 amino acids. The germline V gene encodes CDR1 MNHEY and CDR2 SMNVEV (reference sequence). V lost 5 bases to trimming and J lost 6 bases, with 14 bases between them. The CDR3 loop reads CASSLNTRVEQYF. CDR3 in DNA: TGTGCCAGCAGTCTAAACACCAGGGTCGAGCAGTACTTC.

This clone was seen just once. The genes are TRBV7-2 and TRBJ2-4, with 11 positions matching TRBD1. The CDR3 spans 16 residues. The V gene end was trimmed by 3 bases and the J gene end by 3 bases; junction bases not matched to a gene: 4. Germline CDR1 SGHTA, CDR2 FQGNSA. The CDR3 spells CASSLGTGGVKNIQYF. The CDR3 nucleotides are TGTGCCAGCAGCTTGGGGACAGGGGGTGTCAAAAACATTCAGTACTTC.

In the case of this clone: Possible read error: a much larger clone is one base away. The V gene is TRBV5-4, the J gene TRBJ1-1; D unresolved. This CDR3 spans 13 amino acids. Germline CDR1 and CDR2: SGHNT and YYREEE (reference sequence). Deletions cut 0 bases from V and 1 base from J, with 4 bases between. This chain's CDR3 is CASSLAGNTEAFF. For the CDR3, the DNA is TGTGCCAGCAGCTTGGCAGGGAACACTGAAGCTTTCTTT.

CDR3 in DNA: TGTGCCTCGGACAGGCTGAACACTGAAGCTTTCTTT. This sequence encodes CASDRLNTEAFF. V and J are TRBV30 and TRBJ1-1; the match to TRBD1 covers 7 bases. CDR1 and CDR2 from the germline V gene are GTSNPN and SVGIG (reference sequence). The CDR3 totals 12 residues. The trim removed 7 bases at V and 0 bases at J, leaving 2 bases unmatched.

The chain links TRBV6-1 to TRBJ2-7; 12 bases match TRBD1. The CDR3 sequence is 12 residues long. V lost 8 bases and J lost 6; bases outside the gene matches: 2. Looked up from germline, CDR1 is MNHNS and CDR2 is SASEGT. This chain's CDR3 is CASRDRGLEQYF. CDR3 bases: TGTGCCAGCCGGGACAGGGGGCTCGAGCAGTACTTC.

V is TRBV7-2 and J is TRBJ2-7; D perhaps matches TRBD2 (5 bases). Germline V gives CDR1 SGHTA, CDR2 FQGNSA. V lost 2 bases, J lost 4 bases, and 15 bases lay in between. This CDR3 is built from 15 residues. CDR3 in amino acids: CASSLRSASYYEQYF. CDR3 nucleotide sequence: TGTGCCAGCAGCTTAAGGAGCGCTAGCTATTACGAGCAGTACTTC.

A remark on this clone: The same CDR3 arises from other DNA sequences in this sample as well. The chain uses TRBV9 and TRBJ2-1; 11 bases align to TRBD2. The germline CDR1 and CDR2 sequences are SGDLS and YYNGEE. There are 15 residues in the CDR3. Trimming at V came to 2 bases and at J to 4 bases, leaving 2 bases not matched to a gene. The CDR3 sequence: CASSVTSGSYNEQFF. The CDR3, as DNA: TGTGCCAGCAGCGTCACTAGCGGGAGTTACAATGAGCAGTTCTTC.

V usage is TRBV30 and J usage is TRBJ2-1, with a weak D call TRBD2 (6 bases). Per germline, CDR1 GTSNPN and CDR2 SVGIG (reference sequence). This CDR3 is 13 amino acids long. V lost 0 bases, J lost 10 bases, and 13 bases lay in between. CDR3 in DNA: TGTGCCTGGAGTGTAGGCCCCGCGGGGGAGCAGTTCTTC. It codes for CAWSVGPAGEQFF.

This chain connects TRBV5-1 to TRBJ1-2, with a weak D call TRBD1 (5 bases). The germline V and J ends were trimmed by 2 bases and 6 bases, with 14 bases remaining between them. The CDR3 runs to 14 residues. From germline, CDR1 is SGHRS and CDR2 YFSETQ. The CDR3 nucleotides read TGCGCCAGCAGCTTAGTGCCAGGGTCTGATGGCTACACCTTC. Amino acid sequence: CASSLVPGSDGYTF. The complete variable domain, with remaining parts taken from reference TRBV5-1 and TRBJ1-2, reads KAGVTQTPRYLIKTRGQQVTLSCSPISGHRSVSWYQQTPGQGLQFLFEYFSETQRNKGNFPGRFSGRQFSNSRSEMNVSTLELGDSALYLCASSLVPGSDGYTFGSGTRLTVV.

This clone was found a few times. The chain links TRBV5-4 to TRBJ2-7; the match to TRBD2 covers 9 bases. The CDR3 contains 15 residues. Germline V CDR1 and CDR2: SGHNT, YYREEE (reference sequence). Trimming at V came to 4 bases and at J to 1 base, leaving 6 bases not matched to a gene. The CDR3 loop is CASSEKTSGSYEQYF. CDR3 coding DNA: TGTGCCAGCAGCGAGAAGACTAGCGGATCCTACGAGCAGTACTTC.

Note on this clone: Other DNA sequences of this sample code for an identical CDR3. The rearrangement uses TRBV18 and TRBJ2-3; 7 bases are shared with TRBD2. The germline V gene encodes CDR1 KGHSH and CDR2 LQKENI. The CDR3 spans 16 residues. Losses at the gene ends were 0 bases for V and 1 base for J; bases not matched to a gene: 4. For the CDR3, the DNA is TGTGCCAGCTCACCACCGGGCCTAGCGGGCACAGATACGCAGTATTTT. Its translation is CASSPPGLAGTDTQYF.

The chain links TRBV5-4 to TRBJ1-2; TRBD1 aligns across 7 bases. CDR1 is SGHNT, CDR2 YYREEE, per germline (reference sequence). This CDR3 has 14 residues. Losses at the gene ends were 1 base for V and 8 bases for J; bases not matched to a gene: 8. Here the CDR3 reads CASSLSGTVSGYTF. The CDR3 coding sequence is TGTGCCAGCAGCTTGTCCGGGACAGTAAGCGGCTACACCTTC.

The chain carries TRBV19 and TRBJ1-1; the D gene is possibly TRBD1 (6 bases). V lost 4 bases and J lost 5, with 20 bases in between. CDR3 length equals 16 residues. The germline V gene encodes CDR1 LNHDA and CDR2 SQIVND (reference sequence). This CDR3 reads CASSKTGSGSLTEAFF. In nucleotides, the CDR3 is TGTGCCAGTAGTAAGACAGGCTCAGGGAGTTTAACTGAAGCTTTCTTT.

Comment on this clone: Distinct nucleotide sequences in the sample also encode this CDR3. V and J are TRBV7-2 and TRBJ2-1; D not certain. Germline CDR1 and CDR2: SGHTA and FQGNSA. This CDR3 is built from 11 residues. Trimming took off 0 bases at V and 10 bases at J, with 4 bases between the two ends. The CDR3 reads CASSLAPEQFF. DNA for the CDR3: TGTGCCAGCAGCTTAGCCCCCGAGCAGTTCTTC.